The 8 T cell receptor beta chains in this list originate from one sample, sequenced in a study of blood T cell repertoires in COVID-19 (TCRdb year 2020). The method was the immunoSEQ multiplex PCR assay. TCRdb took over this immuneACCESS table, retaining in-frame rearrangements with V and J assigned. Such tables are incomplete; in checked studies, under half of the missing clones stem from an unresolved V gene, and the remainder is unexplained. The sample records hundreds of thousands of clones, approximately 86% of which are singletons. The ten largest make up 0.7% of the sample. Material for sequencing was peripheral blood. These receptors came from a human donor in a cohort sampled during active COVID-19.

This clone was recorded once. This chain connects TRBV29-1 to TRBJ1-1, with 7 bases lining up with TRBD1. The CDR3 extends over 12 amino acids. V shed 7 bases and J 1 base; nucleotides not matched to a gene: 3. The V gene's germline CDR1 is SQVTM and CDR2 ANQGSEA. Here the CDR3 reads CSAGQPNTEAFF. Written as DNA, the CDR3 is TGCAGCGCGGGACAGCCGAACACTGAAGCTTTCTTT.

This clone was found a few times. CDR3 protein: CASSQGAGRTSGNTIYF. The DNA for the CDR3 is TGCGCCAGCAGCCAAGGAGCGGGCAGGACCTCTGGAAACACCATATATTTT. The rearrangement uses TRBV4-1 and TRBJ1-3; D gene ambiguous. Germline lookup yields CDR1 MGHRA and CDR2 YSYEKL. The CDR3 totals 17 residues. With 1 base removed from V and 0 bases from J, the gap between germline ends came to 13 bases.

The chain is built from TRBV30 and TRBJ1-2; D is perhaps TRBD1 (5 bases). Between the trimmed V and J ends, which lost 4 bases and 4 bases, there was a span of 19 bases. Looked up from germline, CDR1 is GTSNPN and CDR2 is SVGIG (reference sequence). The CDR3 has 15 amino acids. The DNA for the CDR3 is TGTGCCTGGACCAATCCGGGGGGAGTAAGCTATGGCTACACCTTC. It codes for CAWTNPGGVSYGYTF.

The gene calls are TRBV28 and TRBJ1-2; D unresolved. The CDR3 has 13 residues. Germline CDR1 MDHEN, CDR2 SYDVKM. Between the trimmed V and J ends, which lost 1 base and 4 bases, there was a span of 7 bases. The CDR3 loop is CASSLSAGYGYTF. CDR3 coding DNA: TGTGCCAGCAGTTTATCGGCGGGCTATGGCTACACCTTC.

The chain carries TRBV19 and TRBJ2-7; D perhaps matches TRBD2 (5 bases). The V end was cut by 4 bases, the J end by 7 bases, with 14 bases between. Per the germline V gene, CDR1 is LNHDA and CDR2 is SQIVND (reference sequence). The CDR3 consists of 13 residues. The CDR3 nucleotides read TGTGCCAGTAGTACCCAGCTTACTAGTGAGCAGTACTTC. It yields the protein CASSTQLTSEQYF.

The CDR3 sequence: CASSESGSFYEQYF. Written as DNA, the CDR3 is TGTGCCAGCAGTGAAAGCGGGAGTTTTTACGAGCAGTACTTC. The chain links TRBV14 to TRBJ2-7; TRBD2 aligns across 8 bases. The trim removed 6 bases at V and 4 bases at J, leaving 8 bases unmatched. The CDR3 has 14 amino acids. Germline V CDR1 and CDR2: SGHDN, FVKESK.

This clone was counted once. This rearrangement joins TRBV19 to TRBJ2-3; D remains unclear. The CDR3 contains 14 residues. Germline CDR1 is LNHDA and CDR2 is SQIVND (reference sequence). Trimming left V 5 bases short and J 1 base short, with 10 bases between. The CDR3 sequence: CASSLNIGTDTQYF. CDR3 coding DNA: TGTGCCAGTAGTCTTAACATTGGCACAGATACGCAGTATTTT.

The chain combines TRBV14 with TRBJ2-1; TRBD2 might be the D (5 bases). Germline-derived CDR1 and CDR2 are SGHDN and FVKESK. The CDR3 contains 16 residues. Trimming pared 1 base from V and 9 bases from J, leaving 19 bases between. DNA for the CDR3: TGTGCCAGCAGCCAAGGAGGGAACAGAATAGATGTTGAGCAGTTCTTC. It specifies CASSQGGNRIDVEQFF.